These 12 T cell receptor beta chains originate from one sample sequenced in a study of CD8 T cells in Susac syndrome. Random hexamers served to reverse transcribe roughly 0.45 to 1 ug RNA. MiXCR, run by TCRdb on the immunoSEQ multiplex PCR reads, gives a single entry per CDR3 protein. The profile shows approximately 100,000 distinct CDR3 sequences, roughly 90% of them singletons. The specimen sequenced was CD8+ T cells from PBMCs. These receptors originate from a human donor in good health.

The chain carries TRBV19 and TRBJ2-3, with 10 bases aligning to TRBD1. Germline V gene lookup returns CDR1 LNHDA and CDR2 SQIVND (reference sequence). With 9 bases clipped from V and 4 bases from J, the junction kept 10 bases outside the gene matches. The CDR3 contains 15 residues. CDR3 region: CASTKTGGSADTQYF. For the CDR3, the DNA is TGTGCCAGCACCAAGACAGGGGGCTCTGCAGATACGCAGTATTTT.

This clonotype was found once. The chain is built from TRBV7-9 and TRBJ1-3; TRBD1 is a possible D gene (5 bases). Trimming took off 1 base at V and 2 bases at J, with 9 bases between the two ends. The CDR3 contains 15 residues. Germline V lookup: CDR1 SEHNR, CDR2 FQNEAQ (reference sequence). The CDR3 loop is CASSLEMTAGNTIYF. CDR3 bases: TGTGCCAGCAGCTTAGAAATGACAGCTGGAAACACCATATATTTT.

The CDR3 DNA sequence: TGTGCCTGGAGTCAAGCCGAAAGGAAAGAGACCCAGTACTTC. Its protein product is CAWSQAERKETQYF. The rearrangement uses TRBV30 and TRBJ2-5, with D unresolved. V gave up 2 bases and J gave up 3 bases, with 13 bases separating them. This CDR3 is built from 14 residues. Germline assignment: CDR1 GTSNPN and CDR2 SVGIG (reference sequence).

The rearrangement joins TRBV29-1 to TRBJ1-1, with 7 nucleotides matching TRBD1. This CDR3 spans 15 amino acids. Per germline, CDR1 SQVTM and CDR2 ANQGSEA. The J segment lost 0 bases and the V segment lost 4 bases, leaving 8 bases of the junction unmatched. The CDR3 loop reads CSVAGQLVMNTEAFF. CDR3 bases: TGCAGCGTTGCGGGACAGCTTGTTATGAACACTGAAGCTTTCTTT.

The J gene is TRBJ2-7, the V gene TRBV4-2; no clear D. Germline-derived CDR1 and CDR2 are LGHNA and YNFKEQ. CDR3 length: 13 residues. V was trimmed by 0 bases and J by 5 bases, leaving 8 bases between them. The CDR3: CASSQDLADEQYF. The CDR3 DNA is TGTGCCAGCAGCCAAGATCTGGCCGACGAGCAGTACTTC.

V gene TRBV2 combines with J gene TRBJ2-2; D is unresolved. Trimming cost V 5 bases and J 3 bases, with 13 bases left between them. The V gene's germline CDR1 is SNHLY and CDR2 FYNNEI. CDR3 length: 15 residues. DNA for the CDR3: TGTGCCAGCAGTTCACTTTCTCGGGACACCGGGGAGCTGTTTTTT. Encoded protein: CASSSLSRDTGELFF.

The chain combines TRBV7-9 with TRBJ1-1; D unclear. V lost 4 bases to trimming and J lost 7 bases, with 19 bases between them. Germline V CDR1 and CDR2: SEHNR, FQNEAQ (reference sequence). The CDR3 is made up of 15 amino acids. The CDR3 DNA reads as TGTGCCAGCAGCTCCCTTCCCGGCCCCAACGGTGAAGCTTTCTTT. Its protein product is CASSSLPGPNGEAFF.

The chain recombines TRBV6-6 with TRBJ1-1, with D unclear. This CDR3 is 13 amino acids long. Trimming removed 8 bases at V and 5 bases at J, with 15 bases between. Germline assignment: CDR1 MNHNY and CDR2 SVGAGI (reference sequence). The CDR3 is CASLGKMGTEAFF. The DNA of the CDR3 is TGTGCCAGCCTTGGGAAGATGGGGACTGAAGCTTTCTTT.

The V call is TRBV18, the J call TRBJ2-3; D unclear. V was trimmed by 2 bases and J by 1 base, leaving 10 bases between them. The V gene's germline CDR1 is KGHSH and CDR2 LQKENI. The CDR3 has 15 amino acids. The CDR3 region has the DNA TGTGCCAGCTCACCAGATCTCGCAGGCACAGATACGCAGTATTTT. Translated: CASSPDLAGTDTQYF.

V usage is TRBV10-3 and J usage is TRBJ2-2; D is unclear. CDR3 length equals 14 residues. Germline-derived CDR1 and CDR2 are ENHRY and SYGVKD. V was pared by 2 bases and J by 4 bases, with 8 bases between. This chain's CDR3 is CAISETTPTGELFF. The CDR3 DNA reads TGTGCCATCAGTGAGACAACACCCACCGGGGAGCTGTTTTTT.

The rearrangement joins TRBV5-1 to TRBJ1-4; TRBD1 agrees at 7 bases. There are 18 residues in the CDR3. The trim removed 3 bases at V and 0 bases at J, leaving 11 bases unmatched. The V gene's germline CDR1 is SGHRS and CDR2 YFSETQ. The CDR3 protein is CASSWGTVVLATNEKLFF. The CDR3 DNA reads TGCGCCAGCAGCTGGGGGACAGTCGTACTTGCAACTAATGAAAAACTGTTTTTT.

V is TRBV19 and J is TRBJ2-7; no clear D gene. The CDR3 consists of 12 residues. Germline CDR1 reads LNHDA; CDR2 reads SQIVND (reference sequence). Trimming pared 8 bases from V and 2 bases from J, leaving 10 bases between. CDR3 in amino acids: CASGSGPYEQYF. CDR3 coding DNA: TGTGCCAGTGGCTCCGGGCCCTACGAGCAGTACTTC.